One and the same sample provided the 10 T cell receptor beta chains below, sequenced in a study of blood T cell repertoires in COVID-19. Assay used: immunoSEQ multiplex PCR; TCRdb lists only in-frame clones, some missing. The repertoire holds about 140,000 clones, with about 80% as singletons. Sequences were obtained from peripheral blood. These receptors originate from a man between 50 and 59 years old with acute or convalescent COVID-19.

This clone occurred once. The V and J genes are TRBV7-2 and TRBJ1-3; no clear D gene. CDR1 is SGHTA and CDR2 is FQGNSA in the germline V gene. Trimming stripped 3 bases from V and 4 bases from J, with 7 bases between. The CDR3 covers 13 residues. The CDR3 protein is CASSFVAGNTIYF. In nucleotides, the CDR3 is TGTGCCAGCAGCTTTGTAGCAGGAAACACCATATATTTT. The complete variable domain, with remaining parts taken from reference TRBV7-2 and TRBJ1-3, reads GAGVSQSPSNKVTEKGKDVELRCDPISGHTALYWYRQSLGQGLEFLIYFQGNSAPDKSGLPSDRFSAERTGGSVSTLTIQRTQQEDSAVYLCASSFVAGNTIYFGEGSWLTVV.

The V gene is TRBV24-1, the J gene TRBJ2-5; TRBD1 matches 9 bases. Germline CDR1 KGHDR, CDR2 SFDVKD. The length of the CDR3 is 16 residues. Unmatched junction bases numbered 8, after V lost 3 bases and J lost 4 bases. The CDR3 spells CATSDPTGGGGETQYF. The CDR3 nucleotides are TGTGCCACCAGTGATCCGACAGGGGGAGGGGGAGAGACCCAGTACTTC.

This clone was seen a few times. This chain links TRBV6-6 with TRBJ1-1, with no clear D. The CDR3 length is 15 residues. V lost 0 bases and J lost 2, with 10 bases in between. From germline, CDR1 is MNHNY and CDR2 SVGAGI (reference sequence). The CDR3: CASSYSRQINTEAFF. The DNA for the CDR3 is TGTGCCAGCAGTTACTCGAGGCAGATCAACACTGAAGCTTTCTTT.

The table lists this clone with a count of one. The rearrangement uses TRBV5-1 and TRBJ2-2; tentatively, D is TRBD2 (6 bases). Deletions cut 0 bases from V and 4 bases from J, with 13 bases between. The CDR3 is 16 residues long. CDR1 is SGHRS, CDR2 YFSETQ, per germline. CDR3 sequence reads: CASSLALRGGTGELFF. As DNA, the CDR3 is TGCGCCAGCAGCTTGGCCCTGCGGGGCGGCACCGGGGAGCTGTTTTTT.

The genes are TRBV4-1 and TRBJ1-2; no definite D call. Germline V gene data show CDR1 as MGHRA and CDR2 as YSYEKL. This CDR3 has 19 amino acids. With 1 base removed from V and 4 bases from J, the gap between germline ends came to 25 bases. The DNA of the CDR3 is TGCGCCAGCAGCCAAGGTGATCTCGGAAGGGCAGCGGGATTCTATGGCTACACCTTC. As protein: CASSQGDLGRAAGFYGYTF.

The chain carries TRBV7-3 and TRBJ1-2, with D maybe TRBD1 (6 bases). The V end was cut by 5 bases, the J end by 3 bases, with 10 bases between. The CDR3 runs to 13 residues. Germline CDR1 and CDR2: SGHTA and FQGTGA. CDR3 nucleotide sequence: TGTGCCAGCAGCCAAGGGGGGGACTATGGCTACACCTTC. Residues: CASSQGGDYGYTF.

The chain links TRBV11-2 to TRBJ2-1; 13 bases map to TRBD2. This CDR3 region has 19 residues. With V trimmed by 1 base and J by 5 bases, 11 bases remained unmatched. Germline-derived CDR1 and CDR2 are SGHAT and FQNNGV. The CDR3 is CASSLVPLTSGGADNEQFF. The CDR3 DNA reads TGTGCCAGCAGCTTAGTTCCCCTTACTAGCGGGGGGGCCGACAATGAGCAGTTCTTC. Supplemented by reference TRBV11-2 and TRBJ2-1, the full variable domain reads EAGVAQSPRYKIIEKRQSVAFWCNPISGHATLYWYQQILGQGPKLLIQFQNNGVVDDSQLPKDRFSAERLKGVDSTLKIQPAKLEDSAVYLCASSLVPLTSGGADNEQFFGPGTRLTVL.

The chain uses TRBV19 and TRBJ1-1; a weak D match, TRBD1 (6 bases). This CDR3 comprises 18 residues. Trimming took 2 bases from V and 0 from J, leaving 19 bases between them. Germline V lookup: CDR1 LNHDA, CDR2 SQIVND (reference sequence). The CDR3 DNA is TGTGCCAGTAGTATAAGGATAGGGGGATGGCGATTGAACACTGAAGCTTTCTTT. It yields the protein CASSIRIGGWRLNTEAFF. Together with reference TRBV19 and TRBJ1-1, the CDR3 gives the full variable domain: DGGITQSPKYLFRKEGQNVTLSCEQNLNHDAMYWYRQDPGQGLRLIYYSQIVNDFQKGDIAEGYSVSREKKESFPLTVTSAQKNPTAFYLCASSIRIGGWRLNTEAFFGQGTRLTVV.

In the case of this clone: Other DNA sequences in the sample encode the same CDR3. The chain couples TRBV6-5 to TRBJ2-5, with D possibly TRBD1 on 6 matching bases. V gave up 0 bases and J gave up 4 bases, with 9 bases separating them. The CDR3 is made up of 14 amino acids. Germline CDR1 and CDR2: MNHEY and SVGAGI. CDR3 nucleotides: TGTGCCAGCAGTTACTCTCTAGGGGGAGAGACCCAGTACTTC. It is translated as CASSYSLGGETQYF.

The V and J genes are TRBV4-2 and TRBJ1-3; D uncertain. Germline CDR1 and CDR2: LGHNA and YNFKEQ. The V end lost 1 base, the J end lost 4 bases, and 17 bases lay between the germline ends. The CDR3 covers 17 residues. CDR3 amino acids: CASSQGLSGAEGNTIYF. As DNA, the CDR3 is TGTGCCAGCAGCCAAGGTCTAAGCGGTGCGGAAGGAAACACCATATATTTT.